This paragraph reports one T cell receptor (beta chain). Its antigen is still unknown. This specimen comes from a study of identical twins. TCRdb reanalysed the 5' RACE reads using MiXCR and keeps one entry per CDR3 protein. The sample has approximately 1.8 million distinct CDR3 sequences; about 31% are singletons. Study conclusions and caveats: Modelling underestimated the level of out-of-frame TCR alpha sharing observed in monozygotic twins.

This CDR3 has 12 residues. V lost 7 bases to trimming and J lost 6 bases, with 7 bases between them. CDR1 SEHNR and CDR2 FQNEAQ come from the germline V gene (reference sequence). The TCR sequence derives from a newborn girl in good health. The genes are TRBV7-9 and TRBJ1-6; D remains ambiguous. Material for sequencing was cord blood. The CDR3 spells CASTEPNSPLHF. For the CDR3, the DNA is TGTGCCAGCACAGAACCTAATTCACCCCTCCACTTT.